The 8 T cell receptor beta chains reported below all come from one sample, sequenced in a study of blood T cell repertoires in COVID-19 (dated by TCRdb to 2018 to 2021). Libraries were built with the immunoSEQ multiplex PCR assay. TCRdb stores this immuneACCESS table with in-frame sequences only. Part of the clones is absent; in the studies checked, under half of the shortfall reflects unresolved V genes, and no reason is known for the rest. In all, the sample holds over 200,000 clones, and approximately 88% of those were seen once. The ten top clones hold approximately 3.7% of the sample. Material for sequencing was PBMCs or T cells enriched from blood (not recorded which). These receptors were collected from a woman aged 25 to 39 who had been exposed to COVID-19.

This chain uses TRBV11-3 with TRBJ2-3, with 9 bases aligning to TRBD1. The junction had 6 bases not matched to a gene; V was cut back by 4 bases and J by 4 bases. The CDR3 runs to 15 residues. CDR1 and CDR2 from the germline V gene are SGHNT and YENEEA. The CDR3 nucleotides read TGTGCCAGCAGCTCAGGACAGGGGATCGCAGATACGCAGTATTTT. Protein: CASSSGQGIADTQYF.

The chain couples TRBV9 to TRBJ1-4, with D unclear. Germline CDR1 and CDR2: SGDLS and YYNGEE. The CDR3 is 17 amino acids. Trimming cost V 0 bases and J 2 bases, with 14 bases left between them. This CDR3 reads CASSVDARQTTNEKLFF. The CDR3 DNA reads TGTGCCAGCAGCGTAGATGCGAGACAAACGACTAATGAAAAACTGTTTTTT.

The chain recombines TRBV29-1 with TRBJ2-7; 8 nucleotides match TRBD1. This CDR3 is built from 13 residues. The V gene's germline CDR1 is SQVTM and CDR2 ANQGSEA. V was clipped by 6 bases and J by 2 bases; unmatched bases: 6. The DNA for the CDR3 is TGCAGCGTGAGCCGGGACAGGCCCTACGAGCAGTACTTC. As protein: CSVSRDRPYEQYF.

The CDR3 coding sequence is TGCAGCCCGGGGGGCTACACCTTC. Translation gives CSPGGYTF. The chain has TRBV20-1 and TRBJ1-2; no clear D. From germline, CDR1 is DFQATT and CDR2 SNEGSKA (reference sequence). The CDR3 has 8 residues.

The rearrangement uses TRBV19 and TRBJ2-7; D may be TRBD1 (6 bases). V dropped 1 base and J dropped 6 bases, with 13 bases sitting between them. This CDR3 spans 14 amino acids. Germline CDR1 LNHDA, CDR2 SQIVND (reference sequence). The CDR3 DNA sequence: TGTGCCAGTAGTATAGTACAGGGATCGGCCGAGCAGTACTTC. It yields the protein CASSIVQGSAEQYF.

In its sample, this clone was seen once. The rearrangement links TRBV30 to TRBJ1-6, with 9 bases identical to TRBD1. The CDR3 totals 14 residues. Germline trimming cut 5 bases from V and 8 bases from J; bases unmatched to any gene: 7. CDR1 is GTSNPN and CDR2 is SVGIG in the germline V gene (reference sequence). The CDR3 coding sequence is TGTGCCTGGGACAGGGGGGAACATCATTCACCCCTCCACTTT. Amino acid sequence: CAWDRGEHHSPLHF.

A note on this clone: The same CDR3 arises from other DNA sequences in this sample as well. The chain joins TRBV6-5 to TRBJ2-7; D ambiguous. Trimming left V 0 bases short and J 4 bases short, with 7 bases between. The CDR3 length is 13 residues. Germline V gene sequence: CDR1 MNHEY, CDR2 SVGAGI. CDR3 region: CASSYSTGYEQYF. The CDR3 DNA sequence: TGTGCCAGCAGTTACTCGACTGGTTACGAGCAGTACTTC.

The rearrangement links TRBV2 to TRBJ2-7, with a tentative D call TRBD2 (6 bases). With 11 bases removed from V and 5 bases from J, the gap between germline ends came to 16 bases. CDR1 is SNHLY and CDR2 is FYNNEI in the germline V gene. CDR3 length: 12 amino acids. In DNA form, the CDR3 reads TGTGCCGGGGAGGCGGAGGGCCACGAGCAGTACTTC. It encodes CAGEAEGHEQYF.